A single T cell receptor beta chain is shown here with its context. What it recognizes is unknown. Other DNA sequences within the sample encode an identical CDR3. The source of the sample is a study of T cell responses to AZD1222 COVID-19 vaccine. Clones were read by immunoSEQ multiplex PCR, and TCRdb kept only the in-frame ones, dropping some. This sample carries 140,000 or so clones, over 75% of them seen once, and the ten largest clones take about 4.4%. Germline V CDR1 and CDR2: MNHEY, SMNVEV (reference sequence). The CDR3 covers 13 residues. V was clipped by 2 bases and J by 7 bases, with 12 bases between them. General observations from the study: The study found Spike-specific TCR breadth and depth rose after two AZD1222 doses.

This receptor was obtained from an adult in good health. The chain combines TRBV27 with TRBJ2-7; D perhaps matches TRBD2 (6 bases). Sequenced here: peripheral blood, sampled on day 0 of AZD1222 vaccination. In DNA form, the CDR3 reads TGTGCCAGCAGTTTAGGTGCTCGGGGGGAGCAGTACTTC. This translates into CASSLGARGEQYF.